This T cell receptor beta chain derives from a study of neurological immune-mediated disorders. The CDR3 has 17 residues. The V and J ends lost 4 bases and 5 bases, in that order; junction bases with no gene match: 10. From germline, CDR1 is SGHTA and CDR2 FQGNSA. The sample holds many counts of this clonotype. Via MiXCR, TCRdb re-called the 5' RACE reads, giving one row per CDR3 protein. In the table there are tens of thousands of distinct CDR3 sequences, roughly 18% of which are singletons. The sequence was collected from a woman between 40 and 55 years old in good health. The V call is TRBV7-2, the J call TRBJ2-5, with 13 bases lining up with TRBD2. Material for sequencing was PBMCs. The CDR3 coding sequence is TGTGCCAGCAGCTCCTGGGAGACTAGCGGGGGGAAGGAGACCCAGTACTTC. Translation: CASSSWETSGGKETQYF.